This T cell receptor beta chain originates from a study of glioma-infiltrating T cells. This clonotype was counted a few times. The J segment lost 2 bases and the V segment lost 6 bases, leaving 1 base of the junction unmatched. This CDR3 region has 13 residues. Amplification of TCR alpha and beta CDR3 regions from RNA used iRepertoire nested multiplex PCR. TCRdb reanalysed the multiplex PCR reads using MiXCR and keeps one entry per CDR3 protein. The profile shows fewer than 250,000 distinct CDR3 sequences, approximately 30% of them singletons. Sequencing input: glioma tissue, nonneoplastic brain tissue, or PBMCs (not recorded which). This clonotype was obtained from a human donor with low-grade glioma or glioblastoma, undergoing nonglioma brain surgery, or in good health (not recorded which). The chain recombines TRBV12-3 or TRBV12-4 with TRBJ2-5; 9 nucleotides align to TRBD2. The CDR3 DNA reads TGTGCCAGCAGGCTAGCGGGACAAGAGACCCAGTACTTC. It codes for CASRLAGQETQYF.